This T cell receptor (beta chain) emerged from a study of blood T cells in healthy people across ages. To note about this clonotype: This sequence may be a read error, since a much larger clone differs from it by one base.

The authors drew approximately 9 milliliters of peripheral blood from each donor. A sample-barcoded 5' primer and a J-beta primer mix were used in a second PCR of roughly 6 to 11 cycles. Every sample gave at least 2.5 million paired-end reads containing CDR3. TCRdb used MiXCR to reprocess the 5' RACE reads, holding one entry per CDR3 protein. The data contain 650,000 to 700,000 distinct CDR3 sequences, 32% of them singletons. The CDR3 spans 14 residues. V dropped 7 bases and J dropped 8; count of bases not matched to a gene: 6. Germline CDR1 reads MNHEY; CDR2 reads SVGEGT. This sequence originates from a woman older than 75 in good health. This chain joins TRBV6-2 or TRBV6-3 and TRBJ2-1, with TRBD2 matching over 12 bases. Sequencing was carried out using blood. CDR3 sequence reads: CASTGLAGRDEQFF. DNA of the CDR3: TGTGCCAGCACCGGACTAGCGGGGCGCGATGAGCAGTTCTTC.